The 28 T cell receptor beta chains reported below all come from one sample, sequenced in a study of blood T cell repertoires in COVID-19. Assay used: immunoSEQ multiplex PCR; TCRdb lists only in-frame clones, some missing. The data contain some 140,000 clones, around 85% of them seen just once; the ten biggest clones take up about a sixth. The sample consisted of peripheral blood. The receptors here all came from a woman over 75 with acute or convalescent COVID-19.

The chain is built from TRBV6-5 and TRBJ2-7; 9 positions match TRBD1. The length of the CDR3 is 15 residues. The germline gives CDR1 MNHEY, CDR2 SVGAGI. V was pared by 6 bases and J by 5 bases, with 11 bases of the junction left unmatched. The CDR3 reads CASRTAGTGRNEQYF. CDR3 nucleotides: TGTGCCAGCAGAACCGCCGGGACAGGGAGGAACGAGCAGTACTTC.

In DNA form, the CDR3 reads TGTGCCAGCTCACCGGACAGGTTAGCTAACTATGGCTACACCTTC. The encoded protein is CASSPDRLANYGYTF. The chain is built from TRBV18 and TRBJ1-2, with TRBD1 identical over 7 bases. This CDR3 has 15 residues. Unmatched junction bases numbered 4, after V lost 3 bases and J lost 0 bases. Per the germline V gene, CDR1 is KGHSH and CDR2 is LQKENI. Full variable domain (remainder filled in from reference TRBV18 and TRBJ1-2): NAGVMQNPRHLVRRRGQEARLRCSPMKGHSHVYWYRQLPEEGLKFMVYLQKENIIDESGMPKERFSAEFPKEGPSILRIQQVVRGDSAAYFCASSPDRLANYGYTFGSGTRLTVV.

This clone was seen more than once but under ten times. The chain links TRBV3-1 (or the pseudogene TRBV3-2) to TRBJ2-1; possibly TRBD2 for D (6 bases). Germline-derived CDR1 and CDR2 are LGHDT and YNNKEL (reference sequence). Trimming left V 2 bases short and J 9 bases short, with 17 bases between. CDR3 size: 15 residues. The chain's CDR3 is CASSQWATGGSEQFF. The CDR3, as DNA: TGTGCCAGCAGCCAATGGGCTACCGGGGGTTCTGAGCAGTTCTTC.

This clone was seen a handful of times. The chain employs TRBV5-1 and TRBJ2-7, with D possibly being TRBD1 (6 bases). Trimming left V 3 bases short and J 2 bases short, with 12 bases between. The CDR3 loop spans 14 amino acids. CDR1 SGHRS and CDR2 YFSETQ come from the germline V gene. The CDR3 sequence: CASSSGTNTYEQYF. Here the CDR3 DNA reads TGCGCCAGCAGCTCCGGGACAAATACCTACGAGCAGTACTTC.

The V call is TRBV2, the J call TRBJ1-6; 7 nucleotides align to TRBD1. This CDR3 comprises 15 residues. Germline V gene sequence: CDR1 SNHLY, CDR2 FYNNEI. V shed 6 bases, J shed 8 bases, and the junction held 10 bases outside the gene matches. The CDR3 region has the DNA TGTGCCAGCAGAGACAGGGTCGGATCCGATTCACCCCTCCACTTT. This gives the protein CASRDRVGSDSPLHF.

CDR3: CASNLGGSYNEQFF. The DNA of the CDR3 is TGTGCCAGCAACCTCGGGGGCTCCTACAATGAGCAGTTCTTC. The chain recombines TRBV7-9 with TRBJ2-1; D perhaps matches TRBD2 (6 bases). The CDR3 has 14 residues. The germline V and J ends were trimmed by 7 bases and 0 bases, with 10 bases remaining between them. From germline, CDR1 is SEHNR and CDR2 FQNEAQ (reference sequence).

This clone appeared a few times. This CDR3 is CASSLGQGNTGELFF. CDR3 DNA sequence: TGTGCCAGCAGCCTGGGGCAGGGTAACACCGGGGAGCTGTTTTTT. J is TRBJ2-2 and V is TRBV6-6, with D possibly TRBD1 on 5 matching bases. V was cut by 6 bases and J by 2 bases, with 13 bases left in between. This CDR3 spans 15 amino acids. Germline lookup yields CDR1 MNHNY and CDR2 SVGAGI (reference sequence).

The J gene is TRBJ2-2, the V gene TRBV19; a weak D match, TRBD2 (6 bases). Trimming took off 1 base at V and 5 bases at J, with 14 bases between the two ends. CDR3 length: 16 amino acids. CDR1 and CDR2 (germline): LNHDA, SQIVND (reference sequence). As DNA, the CDR3 is TGTGCCAGTAGTATAGGTTGGCAGGGAGGAACCGGGGAGCTGTTTTTT. This encodes CASSIGWQGGTGELFF. Full variable domain (remainder filled in from reference TRBV19 and TRBJ2-2): DGGITQSPKYLFRKEGQNVTLSCEQNLNHDAMYWYRQDPGQGLRLIYYSQIVNDFQKGDIAEGYSVSREKKESFPLTVTSAQKNPTAFYLCASSIGWQGGTGELFFGEGSRLTVL.

This clone was detected once. V is TRBV19 and J is TRBJ1-4; TRBD1 aligns across 10 bases. This CDR3 has 15 residues. Germline lookup yields CDR1 LNHDA and CDR2 SQIVND (reference sequence). V gave up 3 bases and J gave up 10 bases; unmatched junction bases: 8. DNA of the CDR3: TGTGCCAGTAGTATCTCCGGGACAGGGGCAAGAAAACTGTTTTTT. Translating it yields CASSISGTGARKLFF.

V usage is TRBV2 and J usage is TRBJ1-2; possibly TRBD1 for D (6 bases). V was trimmed by 9 bases and J by 4 bases, leaving 15 bases between them. The V gene's germline CDR1 is SNHLY and CDR2 FYNNEI. The CDR3 consists of 13 residues. CDR3 DNA: TGTGCCAGAGGGGGGGTCCCCTCCTATGGCTACACCTTC. It specifies CARGGVPSYGYTF.

The chain uses TRBV7-2 and TRBJ2-5, with 9 positions matching TRBD2. The germline V gene encodes CDR1 SGHTA and CDR2 FQGNSA. The CDR3 has 14 residues. J lost 5 bases, V lost 4 bases, and 5 bases had no gene match. The CDR3 reads CASSSRGGPETQYF. CDR3 in DNA: TGTGCCAGCAGCTCGCGGGGGGGCCCTGAGACCCAGTACTTC.

The chain employs TRBV5-1 and TRBJ2-1; D call uncertain. Trimming left V 1 base short and J 4 bases short, with 6 bases between. Germline CDR1 SGHRS, CDR2 YFSETQ. This CDR3 spans 13 amino acids. In DNA, the CDR3 is TGCGCCAGCAGCTTGCCGGGTTACAATGAGCAGTTCTTC. Amino acid sequence: CASSLPGYNEQFF.

The chain employs TRBV18 and TRBJ2-7, with 9 bases fitting TRBD2. The germline gives CDR1 KGHSH, CDR2 LQKENI. CDR3 size: 15 residues. V was clipped by 0 bases and J by 4 bases; unmatched bases: 4. CDR3 sequence: CASSPPGSGSYEQYF. CDR3 DNA sequence: TGTGCCAGCTCACCACCCGGTAGCGGGAGTTACGAGCAGTACTTC. Full variable domain (remainder filled in from reference TRBV18 and TRBJ2-7): NAGVMQNPRHLVRRRGQEARLRCSPMKGHSHVYWYRQLPEEGLKFMVYLQKENIIDESGMPKERFSAEFPKEGPSILRIQQVVRGDSAAYFCASSPPGSGSYEQYFGPGTRLTVT.

The chain uses TRBV12-3 or TRBV12-4 and TRBJ1-1, with D possibly being TRBD1 (6 bases). Trimming pared 3 bases from V and 8 bases from J, leaving 13 bases between. This CDR3 spans 13 amino acids. CDR3 in amino acids: CASSFNPQGEAFF. In nucleotides, the CDR3 is TGTGCCAGCAGTTTCAATCCACAGGGAGAAGCTTTCTTT.

V gene TRBV2 combines with J gene TRBJ2-1; 9 bases match TRBD1. V shed 7 bases, J shed 5 bases, and the junction held 9 bases outside the gene matches. Germline lookup yields CDR1 SNHLY and CDR2 FYNNEI. There are 15 residues in the CDR3. CDR3 sequence reads: CASKLRDRANNEQFF. The CDR3, as DNA: TGTGCCAGCAAACTACGGGACAGGGCTAACAATGAGCAGTTCTTC. The variable domain in full, with the rest retrieved from reference TRBV2 and TRBJ2-1, is EPEVTQTPSHQVTQMGQEVILRCVPISNHLYFYWYRQILGQKVEFLVSFYNNEISEKSEIFDDQFSVERPDGSNFTLKIRSTKLEDSAMYFCASKLRDRANNEQFFGPGTRLTVL.

The genes are TRBV5-4 and TRBJ2-1; 8 bases map to TRBD1. The CDR3 contains 15 residues. The V and J ends lost 7 bases and 3 bases, in that order; junction bases with no gene match: 9. Germline CDR1 SGHNT, CDR2 YYREEE (reference sequence). CDR3 DNA sequence: TGTGCCAGCTCCACCGGGACAGGAAACTACAATGAGCAGTTCTTC. Its protein product is CASSTGTGNYNEQFF.

This sequence joins TRBV19 and TRBJ1-2; 9 bases align to TRBD1. The ends lost 5 bases at V and 0 bases at J; junction bases unmatched: 7. Germline values: CDR1 LNHDA, CDR2 SQIVND (reference sequence). There are 16 residues in the CDR3. This CDR3 is CASSAYRQGANYGYTF. The CDR3 coding sequence is TGTGCCAGTAGTGCTTACAGACAGGGGGCTAACTATGGCTACACCTTC.

J is TRBJ1-1 and V is TRBV20-1; the D gene is possibly TRBD1 (5 bases). The CDR3 has 13 residues. Trimming pared 3 bases from V and 0 bases from J, leaving 8 bases between. CDR1 DFQATT and CDR2 SNEGSKA come from the germline V gene (reference sequence). The DNA of the CDR3 is TGCAGTGCTAGTTCGGACATGAACACTGAAGCTTTCTTT. Protein sequence: CSASSDMNTEAFF.

This clone was counted a single time. V and J are TRBV5-1 and TRBJ1-5, with 8 bases identical to TRBD1. Germline V lookup: CDR1 SGHRS, CDR2 YFSETQ. This CDR3 is 15 amino acids long. Losses at the gene ends were 1 base for V and 5 bases for J; bases not matched to a gene: 5. CDR3 sequence (DNA): TGCGCCAGCAGCTTGTCGCCAGGGGGCTATCAGCCCCAGCATTTT. Translated: CASSLSPGGYQPQHF.

The V call is TRBV6-2 or TRBV6-3, the J call TRBJ2-3, with TRBD2 matching 8 bases. Germline assignment: CDR1 MNHEY and CDR2 SVGEGT. This CDR3 spans 17 amino acids. V lost 5 bases to trimming and J lost 3 bases; unmatched junction nucleotides: 13. The CDR3 sequence: CASSQIPGLGSTDTQYF. CDR3 bases: TGTGCCAGCAGTCAGATACCGGGACTAGGGTCGACAGATACGCAGTATTTT.

V is TRBV10-3 and J is TRBJ1-2; D remains unclear. Germline V gene data show CDR1 as ENHRY and CDR2 as SYGVKD. Trimming left V 0 bases short and J 6 bases short, with 11 bases between. This CDR3 contains 14 residues. The CDR3 spells CAISESGGLDGYTF. The CDR3 DNA sequence: TGTGCCATCAGTGAGTCAGGAGGGCTGGATGGCTACACCTTC.

The chain carries TRBV7-2 and TRBJ2-3; the match to TRBD2 covers 13 bases. The V gene's germline CDR1 is SGHTA and CDR2 FQGNSA. The CDR3 totals 16 residues. V lost 5 bases, J lost 7 bases, and 9 bases stayed unmatched. The CDR3 sequence: CASSQTSGGAPHTQYF. The DNA of the CDR3 is TGTGCCAGCAGCCAAACTAGCGGGGGGGCGCCTCATACGCAGTATTTT.

The chain joins TRBV7-2 to TRBJ1-2; TRBD1 matches at 7 bases. CDR1 and CDR2 from the germline V gene are SGHTA and FQGNSA. J lost 7 bases, V lost 4 bases, and 6 bases had no gene match. This CDR3 has 13 amino acids. The CDR3 loop reads CASSSGGGFGYTF. Here the CDR3 DNA reads TGTGCCAGCAGCTCAGGAGGGGGCTTTGGCTACACCTTC.

The chain employs TRBV5-1 and TRBJ2-3, with D perhaps matching TRBD1 (6 bases). The germline V gene encodes CDR1 SGHRS and CDR2 YFSETQ. This CDR3 spans 14 amino acids. Trimming removed 4 bases at V and 0 bases at J, with 9 bases between. The CDR3 DNA follows: TGCGCCAGCAGCCCCGGACAGAGCACAGATACGCAGTATTTT. Translating gives CASSPGQSTDTQYF.

The chain has TRBV5-6 and TRBJ2-7; D remains ambiguous. The CDR3 consists of 12 residues. Per the germline V gene, CDR1 is SGHDT and CDR2 is YYEEEE. V was clipped by 0 bases and J by 6 bases, with 7 bases between them. CDR3 sequence reads: CASSLGVSEQYF. Here the CDR3 DNA reads TGTGCCAGCAGCTTGGGAGTTTCCGAGCAGTACTTC.

The chain carries TRBV7-2 and TRBJ2-2; 7 bases fit TRBD1. V shed 5 bases, J shed 6 bases, and the junction held 9 bases outside the gene matches. Germline CDR1 is SGHTA and CDR2 is FQGNSA. The length of the CDR3 is 15 residues. CDR3 in amino acids: CASSTGQMSPGELFF. In nucleotides, the CDR3 is TGTGCCAGCAGCACGGGACAGATGAGTCCCGGGGAGCTGTTTTTT.

The gene calls are TRBV5-1 and TRBJ2-1, with 9 nucleotides matching TRBD2. This CDR3 spans 16 amino acids. CDR1 and CDR2 from the germline V gene are SGHRS and YFSETQ. V was pared by 4 bases and J by 10 bases, with 15 bases of the junction left unmatched. CDR3 region: CASSPLAGVLGEEQFF. CDR3 nucleotide sequence: TGCGCCAGCAGCCCTTTAGCGGGAGTCCTTGGGGAAGAGCAGTTCTTC.

The chain couples TRBV30 to TRBJ1-3; TRBD1 agrees at 9 bases. Germline V gene sequence: CDR1 GTSNPN, CDR2 SVGIG (reference sequence). V lost 7 bases and J lost 4; bases outside the gene matches: 14. This CDR3 is built from 16 residues. The DNA of the CDR3 is TGTGCCTTCCAGGGGGGGACAGGGATGGCCGGAAACACCATATATTTT. Amino acid sequence: CAFQGGTGMAGNTIYF. Full variable domain (remainder filled in from reference TRBV30 and TRBJ1-3): SQTIHQWPATLVQPVGSPLSLECTVEGTSNPNLYWYRQAAGRGLQLLFYSVGIGQISSEVPQNLSASRPQDRQFILSSKKLLLSDSGFYLCAFQGGTGMAGNTIYFGEGSWLTVV.